This TCR beta chain was recorded in a study of low-dose radiotherapy and immunotherapy resistance in tumors. TRAV- and TRBV-specific primers primed first-strand cDNA, covering alpha and beta chains. PCR amplification of the TCRs was performed with Phusion for 20 to 25 PCR cycles, and it relied on a constant-region primer together with a V-primer adapter. TCRdb re-called the reads through MiXCR, storing one row per CDR3 protein. The sample has 10,000 to 15,000 distinct CDR3 sequences, less than 65% seen once. The length of the CDR3 is 14 residues. Trimming took 0 bases from V and 2 from J, leaving 5 bases between them. Germline values: CDR1 LGHNA, CDR2 YNFKEQ.

The chain links TRBV4-2 to TRBJ2-1; D uncertain. The clonotype comes from a human donor with advanced metastatic prostate, ovarian, gallbladder or colorectal cancer (not recorded which). This table probably holds off-target reads from a library built for another chain. The CDR3 reads CASSQEAPYNEQFF. Written as DNA, the CDR3 is TGTGCCAGCAGCCAAGAAGCCCCCTACAATGAGCAGTTCTTC.